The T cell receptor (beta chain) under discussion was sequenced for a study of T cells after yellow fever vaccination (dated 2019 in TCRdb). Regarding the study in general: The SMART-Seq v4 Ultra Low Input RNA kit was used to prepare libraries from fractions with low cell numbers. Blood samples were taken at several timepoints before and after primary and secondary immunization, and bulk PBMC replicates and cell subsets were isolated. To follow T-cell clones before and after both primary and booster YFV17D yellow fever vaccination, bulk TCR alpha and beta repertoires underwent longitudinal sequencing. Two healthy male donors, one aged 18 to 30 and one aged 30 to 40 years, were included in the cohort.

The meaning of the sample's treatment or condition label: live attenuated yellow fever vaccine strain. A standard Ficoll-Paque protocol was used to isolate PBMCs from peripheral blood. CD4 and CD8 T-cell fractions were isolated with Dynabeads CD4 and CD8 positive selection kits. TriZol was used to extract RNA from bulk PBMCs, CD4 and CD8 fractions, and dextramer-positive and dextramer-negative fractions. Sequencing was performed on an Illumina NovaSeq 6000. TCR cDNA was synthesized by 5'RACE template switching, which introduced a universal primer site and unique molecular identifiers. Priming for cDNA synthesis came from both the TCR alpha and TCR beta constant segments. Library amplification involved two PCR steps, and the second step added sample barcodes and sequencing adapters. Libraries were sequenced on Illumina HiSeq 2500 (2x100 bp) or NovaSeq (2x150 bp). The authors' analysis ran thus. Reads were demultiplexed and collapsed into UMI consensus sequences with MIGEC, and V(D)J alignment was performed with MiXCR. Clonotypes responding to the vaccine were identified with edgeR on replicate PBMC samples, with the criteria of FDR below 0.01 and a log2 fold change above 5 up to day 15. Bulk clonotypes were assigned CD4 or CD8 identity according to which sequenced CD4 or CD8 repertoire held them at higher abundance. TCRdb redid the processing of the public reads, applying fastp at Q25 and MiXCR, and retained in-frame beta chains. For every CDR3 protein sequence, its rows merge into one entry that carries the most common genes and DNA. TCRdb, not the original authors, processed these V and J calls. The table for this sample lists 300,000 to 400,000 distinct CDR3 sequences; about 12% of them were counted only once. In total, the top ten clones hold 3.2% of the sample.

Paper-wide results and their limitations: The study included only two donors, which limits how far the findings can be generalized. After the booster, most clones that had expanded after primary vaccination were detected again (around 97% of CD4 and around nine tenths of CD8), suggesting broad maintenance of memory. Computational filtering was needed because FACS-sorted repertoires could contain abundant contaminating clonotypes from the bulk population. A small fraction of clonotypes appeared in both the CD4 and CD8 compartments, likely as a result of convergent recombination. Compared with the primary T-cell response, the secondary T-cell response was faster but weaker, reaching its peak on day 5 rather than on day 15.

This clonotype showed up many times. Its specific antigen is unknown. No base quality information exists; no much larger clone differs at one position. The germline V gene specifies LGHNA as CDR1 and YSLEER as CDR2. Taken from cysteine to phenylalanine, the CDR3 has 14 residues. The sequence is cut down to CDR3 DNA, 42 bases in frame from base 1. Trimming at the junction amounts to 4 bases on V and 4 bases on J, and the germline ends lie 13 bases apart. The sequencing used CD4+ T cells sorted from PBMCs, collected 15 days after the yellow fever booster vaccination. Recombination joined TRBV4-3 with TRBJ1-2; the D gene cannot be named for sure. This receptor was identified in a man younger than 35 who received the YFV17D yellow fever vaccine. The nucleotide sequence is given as TGCGCCAGCAGCCCCTCAGATACCCGCTATGGCTACACCTTC. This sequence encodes CASSPSDTRYGYTF.